Listed below are T cell receptor beta chains from one sample, sequenced in a study of cytomegalovirus exposure and HLA in healthy donors. Here immunoSEQ multiplex PCR was the method, and the copy in TCRdb shows in-frame clones only, minus some. The table shows hundreds of thousands of clones, with 80% to 90% occurring only once. The sequencing input was PBMCs. The source of these receptors is a woman aged 18 to 35 in good health and CMV-seronegative. The CDR3 runs from the conserved cysteine through the conserved F or W. Each record gives: clone size, J gene, D gene, V gene, CDR3 protein, CDR3 DNA. The D gene is left open where the match is weak. Size tells how often a clone was seen (once, few, many) or the class of an expanded clone, and some rows leave it out.

abundance: NA
j_gene: TRBJ2-7
d_gene: TRBD2
v_gene: TRBV6-1
CDR3aa: CAILAGREQYF
CDR3nt: TGTGCCATCCTAGCGGGGAGGGAGCAGTACTTC

abundance: NA
j_gene: TRBJ2-3
d_gene: NA
v_gene: TRBV5-1
CDR3aa: CASSSPRDSPTYTQYF
CDR3nt: TGCGCCAGCAGCTCCCCGCGGGACAGCCCAACCTATACGCAGTATTTT

abundance: NA
j_gene: TRBJ2-6
d_gene: TRBD2
v_gene: TRBV27
CDR3aa: CASNPLGLAGTSGANVLTF
CDR3nt: TGTGCCAGCAACCCCTTAGGACTAGCGGGGACCTCTGGGGCCAACGTCCTGACTTTC

abundance: few
j_gene: TRBJ2-5
d_gene: NA
v_gene: TRBV5-5
CDR3aa: CASSIQGGMRQETQYF
CDR3nt: TGTGCCAGCAGCATACAGGGTGGAATGCGCCAAGAGACCCAGTACTTC

abundance: NA
j_gene: TRBJ1-1
d_gene: TRBD1
v_gene: TRBV27
CDR3aa: CASSLTGGTEAFF
CDR3nt: TGTGCCAGCAGTTTAACAGGGGGCACTGAAGCTTTCTTT

abundance: NA
j_gene: TRBJ2-7
d_gene: TRBD2
v_gene: TRBV11-2
CDR3aa: CASSLSLGRAVYEQYF
CDR3nt: TGTGCCAGCAGCTTATCATTGGGGAGGGCCGTATACGAGCAGTACTTC

abundance: NA
j_gene: TRBJ2-3
d_gene: NA
v_gene: TRBV30
CDR3aa: CAWRELLNTDTQYF
CDR3nt: TGTGCCTGGAGAGAACTTCTAAACACAGATACGCAGTATTTT

abundance: NA
j_gene: TRBJ2-3
d_gene: TRBD2
v_gene: TRBV6-5
CDR3aa: CASSYSWRGYTDTQYF
CDR3nt: TGTGCCAGCAGTTACTCTTGGCGGGGGTACACAGATACGCAGTATTTT

abundance: NA
j_gene: TRBJ2-3
d_gene: NA
v_gene: TRBV2
CDR3aa: CASLRLGTDTQYF
CDR3nt: TGTGCCAGCCTACGCCTTGGCACAGATACGCAGTATTTT

abundance: once
j_gene: TRBJ1-2
d_gene: TRBD1
v_gene: TRBV19
CDR3aa: CASSLNSGTGYGYTF
CDR3nt: TGTGCCAGTAGTCTCAACTCCGGGACAGGCTATGGCTACACCTTC

abundance: NA
j_gene: TRBJ2-2
d_gene: TRBD2
v_gene: TRBV7-8
CDR3aa: CASSLGGLAGAGELFF
CDR3nt: TGTGCCAGCAGCTTAGGAGGACTAGCGGGGGCCGGGGAGCTGTTTTTT

abundance: NA
j_gene: TRBJ1-3
d_gene: NA
v_gene: TRBV7-6
CDR3aa: CASSLAQASRNTIYF
CDR3nt: TGTGCCAGCAGCTTAGCACAGGCGTCAAGAAACACCATATATTTT

abundance: NA
j_gene: TRBJ1-1
d_gene: NA
v_gene: TRBV10-1
CDR3aa: CASSEKYLMWGNAEAFF
CDR3nt: TGCGCCAGCAGTGAGAAATATTTAATGTGGGGCAACGCTGAAGCTTTCTTT

abundance: NA
j_gene: TRBJ2-2
d_gene: NA
v_gene: TRBV15
CDR3aa: CATSRDPGQNTGELFF
CDR3nt: TGTGCCACCAGCAGAGACCCAGGACAGAACACCGGGGAGCTGTTTTTT

abundance: NA
j_gene: TRBJ2-7
d_gene: TRBD2
v_gene: TRBV10-1
CDR3aa: CASSGGLAGVYEQYF
CDR3nt: TGCGCCAGCAGTGGAGGACTAGCGGGAGTCTACGAGCAGTACTTC

abundance: NA
j_gene: TRBJ2-5
d_gene: TRBD1
v_gene: TRBV4-2
CDR3aa: CASSPGQGQSKETQYF
CDR3nt: TGTGCCAGCAGCCCGGGACAGGGCCAGTCTAAAGAGACCCAGTACTTC

abundance: NA
j_gene: TRBJ2-6
d_gene: NA
v_gene: TRBV18
CDR3aa: CASSPQARSGANVLTF
CDR3nt: TGTGCCAGCTCACCTCAGGCCCGCTCTGGGGCCAACGTCCTGACTTTC

abundance: NA
j_gene: TRBJ2-7
d_gene: TRBD2
v_gene: TRBV4-1
CDR3aa: CASSQASPGGPYEQYF
CDR3nt: TGCGCCAGCAGCCAAGCGTCGCCGGGGGGGCCCTACGAGCAGTACTTC

abundance: once
j_gene: TRBJ1-3
d_gene: TRBD1
v_gene: TRBV7-2
CDR3aa: CASRSGQERNTIYF
CDR3nt: TGTGCCAGCAGGTCGGGACAGGAGCGAAACACCATATATTTT

abundance: NA
j_gene: TRBJ2-3
d_gene: TRBD1
v_gene: TRBV6-1
CDR3aa: CASSEDRGRTDTQYF
CDR3nt: TGTGCCAGCAGTGAAGATAGGGGGCGGACAGATACGCAGTATTTT

abundance: NA
j_gene: TRBJ1-2
d_gene: TRBD1
v_gene: TRBV19
CDR3aa: CASSWTGKVNYGYTF
CDR3nt: TGTGCCAGTAGTTGGACAGGGAAGGTCAACTATGGCTACACCTTC

abundance: once
j_gene: TRBJ1-2
d_gene: TRBD1
v_gene: TRBV27
CDR3aa: CASTSTRRGNNYGYTF
CDR3nt: TGTGCCAGCACCTCAACCCGCAGGGGGAATAACTATGGCTACACCTTC

abundance: NA
j_gene: TRBJ2-1
d_gene: TRBD2
v_gene: TRBV5-1
CDR3aa: CASRTGLAVYNEQFF
CDR3nt: TGCGCCAGCAGGACCGGACTAGCGGTCTACAATGAGCAGTTCTTC

abundance: NA
j_gene: TRBJ2-3
d_gene: TRBD1
v_gene: TRBV5-1
CDR3aa: CASSVQGDTQYF
CDR3nt: TGCGCCAGCAGCGTACAGGGGGATACGCAGTATTTT

abundance: NA
j_gene: TRBJ2-5
d_gene: TRBD2
v_gene: TRBV6-1
CDR3aa: CASSEGLAGRETQYF
CDR3nt: TGTGCCAGCAGTGAAGGACTAGCGGGGAGAGAGACCCAGTACTTC

abundance: NA
j_gene: TRBJ1-1
d_gene: NA
v_gene: TRBV4-1
CDR3aa: CASSLEWPRNEAFF
CDR3nt: TGCGCCAGCAGTCTAGAATGGCCACGGAATGAAGCTTTCTTT

abundance: NA
j_gene: TRBJ2-5
d_gene: TRBD1
v_gene: TRBV6-5
CDR3aa: CASSYNRGRETQYF
CDR3nt: TGTGCCAGCAGTTACAACAGGGGGCGAGAGACCCAGTACTTC

abundance: NA
j_gene: TRBJ2-5
d_gene: NA
v_gene: TRBV5-6
CDR3aa: CASSLSPSEETQYF
CDR3nt: TGTGCCAGCAGCTTGTCCCCCTCCGAAGAGACCCAGTACTTC

abundance: NA
j_gene: TRBJ1-1
d_gene: NA
v_gene: TRBV18
CDR3aa: CASSPQGHTTEAFF
CDR3nt: TGTGCCAGCTCACCACAGGGGCATACAACTGAAGCTTTCTTT

abundance: NA
j_gene: TRBJ2-7
d_gene: TRBD1
v_gene: TRBV29-1
CDR3aa: CSVRTGEYEEQYF
CDR3nt: TGCAGCGTTAGGACAGGAGAATACGAGGAGCAGTACTTC

abundance: NA
j_gene: TRBJ1-1
d_gene: NA
v_gene: TRBV7-9
CDR3aa: CASSSQTRANTEAFF
CDR3nt: TGTGCCAGCAGCTCACAAACCAGGGCGAACACTGAAGCTTTCTTT

abundance: NA
j_gene: TRBJ2-7
d_gene: TRBD1
v_gene: TRBV15
CDR3aa: CATSRDRTGAEQYF
CDR3nt: TGTGCCACCAGCAGAGATAGGACAGGGGCCGAGCAGTACTTC

abundance: NA
j_gene: TRBJ2-3
d_gene: NA
v_gene: TRBV4-1
CDR3aa: CASSQLSESTDTQYF
CDR3nt: TGCGCCAGCAGCCAGCTTAGCGAGAGCACAGATACGCAGTATTTT

abundance: NA
j_gene: TRBJ2-3
d_gene: NA
v_gene: TRBV9
CDR3aa: CASSPGWRVDSTDTQYF
CDR3nt: TGTGCCAGCAGCCCGGGCTGGCGGGTAGACAGCACAGATACGCAGTATTTT

abundance: once
j_gene: TRBJ2-3
d_gene: TRBD1
v_gene: TRBV5-1
CDR3aa: CASSRDRGHIDTQYF
CDR3nt: TGCGCCAGCAGCCGGGACAGGGGGCATATAGATACGCAGTATTTT

abundance: NA
j_gene: TRBJ2-7
d_gene: NA
v_gene: TRBV6-1
CDR3aa: CASSKGDIREQYF
CDR3nt: TGTGCCAGCAGTAAGGGGGACATCCGCGAGCAGTACTTC

abundance: once
j_gene: TRBJ2-3
d_gene: NA
v_gene: TRBV7-9
CDR3aa: CASSPADTQYF
CDR3nt: TGTGCCAGCAGCCCCGCAGATACGCAGTATTTT

abundance: NA
j_gene: TRBJ2-7
d_gene: TRBD2
v_gene: TRBV2
CDR3aa: CASSFSGGLTYEQYF
CDR3nt: TGTGCCAGCAGCTTTAGCGGGGGGCTAACCTACGAGCAGTACTTC

abundance: NA
j_gene: TRBJ2-3
d_gene: TRBD2
v_gene: TRBV14
CDR3aa: CASSRVAGGTTDTQYF
CDR3nt: TGTGCCAGCAGCCGGGTAGCGGGGGGGACAACAGATACGCAGTATTTT

abundance: once
j_gene: TRBJ2-7
d_gene: TRBD1
v_gene: TRBV5-1
CDR3aa: CASSLRTGSFSEQYF
CDR3nt: TGCGCCAGCAGCCTACGGACAGGGAGTTTCTCCGAGCAGTACTTC

abundance: NA
j_gene: TRBJ2-5
d_gene: TRBD2
v_gene: TRBV19
CDR3aa: CASSSLAGAETQYF
CDR3nt: TGTGCCAGTAGCTCACTAGCGGGAGCGGAGACCCAGTACTTC

abundance: NA
j_gene: TRBJ2-1
d_gene: TRBD2
v_gene: TRBV4-1
CDR3aa: CASSRGLAGAGEQFF
CDR3nt: TGCGCCAGCAGCCGCGGACTAGCGGGAGCGGGTGAGCAGTTCTTC

abundance: NA
j_gene: TRBJ1-2
d_gene: NA
v_gene: TRBV25-1
CDR3aa: CASRRSGYGYTF
CDR3nt: TGTGCCAGCCGCCGGAGCGGCTATGGCTACACCTTC

abundance: NA
j_gene: TRBJ1-1
d_gene: NA
v_gene: TRBV27
CDR3aa: CASSLSRATEAFF
CDR3nt: TGTGCCAGCAGTTTATCGAGGGCCACTGAAGCTTTCTTT

abundance: NA
j_gene: TRBJ2-5
d_gene: NA
v_gene: TRBV7-2
CDR3aa: CASSLMGSGETQYF
CDR3nt: TGTGCCAGCAGCTTGATGGGTAGCGGCGAGACCCAGTACTTC

abundance: NA
j_gene: TRBJ2-2
d_gene: TRBD1
v_gene: TRBV15
CDR3aa: CATSKTGDVGELFF
CDR3nt: TGTGCCACCAGCAAGACAGGGGATGTCGGGGAGCTGTTTTTT